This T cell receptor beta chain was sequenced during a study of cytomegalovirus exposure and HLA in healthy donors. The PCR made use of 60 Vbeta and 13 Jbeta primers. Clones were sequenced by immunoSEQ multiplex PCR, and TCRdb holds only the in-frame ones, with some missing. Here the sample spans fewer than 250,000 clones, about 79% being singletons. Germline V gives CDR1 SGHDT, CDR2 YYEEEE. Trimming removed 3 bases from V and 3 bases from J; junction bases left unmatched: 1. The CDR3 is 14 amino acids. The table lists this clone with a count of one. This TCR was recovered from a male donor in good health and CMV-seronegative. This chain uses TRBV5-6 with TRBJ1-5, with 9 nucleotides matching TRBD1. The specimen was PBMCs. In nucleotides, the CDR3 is TGTGCCAGCAGCTGGGACAGGGACAATCAGCCCCAGCATTTT. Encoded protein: CASSWDRDNQPQHF.